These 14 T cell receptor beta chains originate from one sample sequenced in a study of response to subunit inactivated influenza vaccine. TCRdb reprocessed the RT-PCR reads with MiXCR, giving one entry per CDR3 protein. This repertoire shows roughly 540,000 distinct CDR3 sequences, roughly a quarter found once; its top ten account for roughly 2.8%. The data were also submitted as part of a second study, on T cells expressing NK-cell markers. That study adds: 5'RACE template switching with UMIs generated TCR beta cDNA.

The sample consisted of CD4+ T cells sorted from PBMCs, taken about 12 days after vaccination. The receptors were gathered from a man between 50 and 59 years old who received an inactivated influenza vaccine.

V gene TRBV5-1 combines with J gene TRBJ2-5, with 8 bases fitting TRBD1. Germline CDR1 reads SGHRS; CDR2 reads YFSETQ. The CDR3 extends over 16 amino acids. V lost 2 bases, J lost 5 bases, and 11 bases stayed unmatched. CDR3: CASSFTLRTGRETQYF. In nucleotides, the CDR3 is TGCGCCAGCAGCTTTACCCTAAGGACAGGGAGGGAGACCCAGTACTTC.

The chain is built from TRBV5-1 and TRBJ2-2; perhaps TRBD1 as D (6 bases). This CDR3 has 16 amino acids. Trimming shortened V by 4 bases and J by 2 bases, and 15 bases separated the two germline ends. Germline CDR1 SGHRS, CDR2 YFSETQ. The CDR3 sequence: CASSPSGTPNTGELFF. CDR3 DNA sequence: TGCGCCAGCAGCCCTTCCGGGACACCTAACACCGGGGAGCTGTTTTTT. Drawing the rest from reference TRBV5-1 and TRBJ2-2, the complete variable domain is KAGVTQTPRYLIKTRGQQVTLSCSPISGHRSVSWYQQTPGQGLQFLFEYFSETQRNKGNFPGRFSGRQFSNSRSEMNVSTLELGDSALYLCASSPSGTPNTGELFFGEGSRLTVL.

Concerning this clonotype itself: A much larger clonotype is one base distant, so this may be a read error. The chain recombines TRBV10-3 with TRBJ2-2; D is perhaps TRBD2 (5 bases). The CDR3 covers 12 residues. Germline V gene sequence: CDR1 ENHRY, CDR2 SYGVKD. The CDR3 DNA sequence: TGTGCCATCAGCGACGGTACCGGGAAGCTGTTTTTT. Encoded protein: CAISDGTGKLFF.

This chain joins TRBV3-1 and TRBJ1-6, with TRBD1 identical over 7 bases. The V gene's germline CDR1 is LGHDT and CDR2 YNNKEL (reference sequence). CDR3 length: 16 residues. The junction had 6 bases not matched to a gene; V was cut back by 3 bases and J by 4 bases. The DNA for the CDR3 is TGTGCCAGCAGCCATGGCAGACAGGGATATAATTCACCCCTCCACTTT. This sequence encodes CASSHGRQGYNSPLHF.

The CDR3 is CASSLGTGLSNQPQHF. The CDR3 DNA reads TGTGCCAGTAGTCTTGGGACAGGACTTAGCAATCAGCCCCAGCATTTT. The chain is built from TRBV19 and TRBJ1-5, with 8 bases matching TRBD1. Germline-derived CDR1 and CDR2 are LNHDA and SQIVND (reference sequence). The CDR3 is made up of 16 amino acids. J lost 0 bases, V lost 5 bases, and 6 bases had no gene match. Complete variable domain (other parts from reference TRBV19 and TRBJ1-5): DGGITQSPKYLFRKEGQNVTLSCEQNLNHDAMYWYRQDPGQGLRLIYYSQIVNDFQKGDIAEGYSVSREKKESFPLTVTSAQKNPTAFYLCASSLGTGLSNQPQHFGDGTRLSIL.

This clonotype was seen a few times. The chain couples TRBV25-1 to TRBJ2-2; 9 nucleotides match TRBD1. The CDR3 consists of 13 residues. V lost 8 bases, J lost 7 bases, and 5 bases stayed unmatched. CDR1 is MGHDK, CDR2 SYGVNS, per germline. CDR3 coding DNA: TGTGCCAGCTCGGACAGGGGCGTCGGGGAGCTGTTTTTT. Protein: CASSDRGVGELFF.

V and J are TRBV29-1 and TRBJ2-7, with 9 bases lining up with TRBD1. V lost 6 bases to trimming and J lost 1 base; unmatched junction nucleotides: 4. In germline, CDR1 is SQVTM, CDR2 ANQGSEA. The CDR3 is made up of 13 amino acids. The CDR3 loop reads CSVLGQGSYEQYF. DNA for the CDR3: TGCAGCGTCCTCGGACAGGGGTCCTACGAGCAGTACTTC.

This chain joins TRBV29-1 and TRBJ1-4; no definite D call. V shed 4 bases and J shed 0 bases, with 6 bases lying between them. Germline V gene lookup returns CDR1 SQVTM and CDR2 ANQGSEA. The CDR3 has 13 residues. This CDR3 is CSVVSATNEKLFF. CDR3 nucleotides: TGCAGCGTTGTGAGTGCAACTAATGAAAAACTGTTTTTT. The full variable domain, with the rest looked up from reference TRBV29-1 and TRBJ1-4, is SAVISQKPSRDICQRGTSLTIQCQVDSQVTMMFWYRQQPGQSLTLIATANQGSEATYESGFVIDKFPISRPNLTFSTLTVSNMSPEDSSIYLCSVVSATNEKLFFGSGTQLSVL.

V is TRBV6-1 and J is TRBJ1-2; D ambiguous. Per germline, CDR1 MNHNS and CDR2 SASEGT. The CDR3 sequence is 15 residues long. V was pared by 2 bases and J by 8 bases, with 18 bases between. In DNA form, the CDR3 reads TGTGCCAGCAGTGAAACCCGGGTCTACAGAAGAGGCTACACCTTC. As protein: CASSETRVYRRGYTF.

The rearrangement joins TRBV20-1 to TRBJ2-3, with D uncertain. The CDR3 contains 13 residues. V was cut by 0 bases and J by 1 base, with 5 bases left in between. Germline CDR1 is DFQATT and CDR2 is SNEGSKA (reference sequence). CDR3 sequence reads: CSAREWGTDTQYF. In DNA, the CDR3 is TGCAGTGCTAGAGAATGGGGCACAGATACGCAGTATTTT.

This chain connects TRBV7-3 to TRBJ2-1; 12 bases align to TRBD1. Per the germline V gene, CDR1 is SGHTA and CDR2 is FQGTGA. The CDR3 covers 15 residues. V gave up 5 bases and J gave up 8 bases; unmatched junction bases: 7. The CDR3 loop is CASSQPGQGADEQFF. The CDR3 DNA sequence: TGTGCCAGCAGCCAGCCGGGACAGGGGGCCGATGAGCAGTTCTTC.

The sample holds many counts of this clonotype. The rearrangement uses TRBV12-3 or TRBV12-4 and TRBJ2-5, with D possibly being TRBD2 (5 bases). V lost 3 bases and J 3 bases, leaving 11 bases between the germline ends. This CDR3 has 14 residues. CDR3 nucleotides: TGTGCCAGCAGTTTTGAGTCTAGCAAAGAGACCCAGTACTTC. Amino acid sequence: CASSFESSKETQYF.

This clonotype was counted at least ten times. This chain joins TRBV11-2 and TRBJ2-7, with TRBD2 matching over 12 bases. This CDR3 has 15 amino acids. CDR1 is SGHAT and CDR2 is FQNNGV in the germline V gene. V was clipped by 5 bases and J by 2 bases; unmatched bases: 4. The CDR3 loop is CASSLLAGGPYEQYF. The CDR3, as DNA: TGTGCCAGCAGCCTCCTAGCGGGAGGGCCCTACGAGCAGTACTTC.

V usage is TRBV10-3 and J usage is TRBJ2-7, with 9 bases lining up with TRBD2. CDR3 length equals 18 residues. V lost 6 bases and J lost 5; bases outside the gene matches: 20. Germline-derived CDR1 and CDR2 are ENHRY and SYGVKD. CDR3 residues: CAISRARDPSGIHHEQYF. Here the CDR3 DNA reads TGTGCCATCAGCAGAGCCAGGGATCCTAGCGGGATCCACCACGAGCAGTACTTC.